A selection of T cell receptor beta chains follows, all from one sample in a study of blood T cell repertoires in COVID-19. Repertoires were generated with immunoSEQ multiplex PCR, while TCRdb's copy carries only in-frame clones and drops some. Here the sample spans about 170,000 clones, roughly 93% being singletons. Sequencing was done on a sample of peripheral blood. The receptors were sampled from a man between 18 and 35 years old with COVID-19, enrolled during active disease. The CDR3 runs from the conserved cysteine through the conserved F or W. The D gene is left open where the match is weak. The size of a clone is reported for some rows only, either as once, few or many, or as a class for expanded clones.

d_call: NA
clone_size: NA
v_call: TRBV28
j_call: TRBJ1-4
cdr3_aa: CASSNPQGSGEKLFF
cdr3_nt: TGTGCCAGCAGTAACCCACAGGGCTCGGGAGAAAAACTGTTTTTT

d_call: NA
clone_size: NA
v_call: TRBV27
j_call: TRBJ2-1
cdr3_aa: CASSLSRAGLNEQFF
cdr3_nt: TGTGCCAGCAGTTTATCTCGAGCGGGCCTTAATGAGCAGTTCTTC

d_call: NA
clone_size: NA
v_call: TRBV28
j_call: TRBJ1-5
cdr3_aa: CASSPPGGLDQPQHF
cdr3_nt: TGTGCCAGCAGTCCCCCGGGTGGGTTGGATCAGCCCCAGCATTTT

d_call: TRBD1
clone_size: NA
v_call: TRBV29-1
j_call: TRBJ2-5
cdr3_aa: CSVEGQGTGETQYF
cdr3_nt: TGCAGCGTTGAGGGTCAGGGGACAGGGGAGACCCAGTACTTC

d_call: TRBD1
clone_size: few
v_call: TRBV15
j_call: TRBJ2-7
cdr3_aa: CATSRDEQTGTGTYEQYF
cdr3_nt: TGTGCCACCAGCAGAGACGAACAGACCGGGACAGGGACCTACGAGCAGTACTTC

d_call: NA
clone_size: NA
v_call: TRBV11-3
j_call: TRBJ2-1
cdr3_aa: CASSLETAGGEQFF
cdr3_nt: TGTGCCAGCAGCTTAGAGACTGCCGGGGGTGAGCAGTTCTTC

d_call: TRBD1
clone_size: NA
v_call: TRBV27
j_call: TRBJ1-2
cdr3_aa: CASSLGTGGAGYTF
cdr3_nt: TGTGCCAGCAGTTTAGGGACAGGGGGCGCCGGCTACACCTTC

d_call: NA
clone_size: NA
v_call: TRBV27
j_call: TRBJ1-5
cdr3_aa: CASNPMTVHHSNQPQHF
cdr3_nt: TGTGCCAGCAACCCGATGACAGTTCACCATAGCAATCAGCCCCAGCATTTT

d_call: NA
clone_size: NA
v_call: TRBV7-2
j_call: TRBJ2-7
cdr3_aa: CASSLLVTGEVEQYF
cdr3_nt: TGTGCCAGCAGCTTATTAGTTACAGGGGAGGTCGAGCAGTACTTC

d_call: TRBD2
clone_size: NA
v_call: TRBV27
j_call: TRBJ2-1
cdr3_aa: CASSLPGGLNNEQFF
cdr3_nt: TGTGCCAGCAGTTTGCCGGGAGGGCTTAACAATGAGCAGTTCTTC

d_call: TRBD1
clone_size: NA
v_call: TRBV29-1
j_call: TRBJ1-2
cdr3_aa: CSVGDRGGYTF
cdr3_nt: TGCAGCGTTGGGGACAGGGGGGGCTACACCTTC

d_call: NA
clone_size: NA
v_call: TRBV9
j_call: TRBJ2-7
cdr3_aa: CASSVSGTTYEQYF
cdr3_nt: TGTGCCAGCAGCGTCTCCGGGACAACCTACGAGCAGTACTTC

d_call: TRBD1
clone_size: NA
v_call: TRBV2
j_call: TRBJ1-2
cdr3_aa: CASSEQGAMYGYTF
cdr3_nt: TGTGCCAGCAGTGAGCAGGGGGCAATGTATGGCTACACCTTC

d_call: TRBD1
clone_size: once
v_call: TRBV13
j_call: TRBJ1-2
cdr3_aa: CASSPRGDYYGYTF
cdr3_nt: TGTGCCAGCAGCCCCAGGGGGGACTACTATGGCTACACCTTC

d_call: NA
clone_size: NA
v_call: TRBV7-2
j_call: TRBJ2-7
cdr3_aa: CASTPTLYEQYF
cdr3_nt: TGTGCCAGCACGCCTACCCTCTACGAGCAGTACTTC

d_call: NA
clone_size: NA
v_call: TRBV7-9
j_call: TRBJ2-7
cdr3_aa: CASSLAAADPSYEQYF
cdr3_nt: TGTGCCAGCAGCTTAGCGGCGGCGGATCCCTCCTACGAGCAGTACTTC

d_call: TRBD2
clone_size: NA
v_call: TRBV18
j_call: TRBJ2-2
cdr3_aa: CASSPPTSGSTAGELFF
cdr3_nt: TGTGCCAGCTCACCACCGACTAGCGGGAGTACCGCCGGGGAGCTGTTTTTT

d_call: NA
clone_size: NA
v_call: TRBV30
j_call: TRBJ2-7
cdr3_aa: CALGRGPYEQYF
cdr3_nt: TGTGCCTTAGGCAGGGGCCCCTACGAGCAGTACTTC

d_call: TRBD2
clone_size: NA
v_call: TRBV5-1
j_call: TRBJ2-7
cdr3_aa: CASSWTLAGVPYEQYF
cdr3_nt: TGCGCCAGCAGCTGGACCCTAGCGGGAGTCCCCTACGAGCAGTACTTC

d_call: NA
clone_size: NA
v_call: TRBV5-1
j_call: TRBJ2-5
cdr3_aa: CASRWGTSPYQETQYF
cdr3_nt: TGCGCCAGCAGGTGGGGGACTTCTCCGTACCAAGAGACCCAGTACTTC

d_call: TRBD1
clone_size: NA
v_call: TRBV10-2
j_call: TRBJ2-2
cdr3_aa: CASSQGAGELFF
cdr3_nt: TGCGCCAGCAGCCAGGGGGCCGGGGAGCTGTTTTTT

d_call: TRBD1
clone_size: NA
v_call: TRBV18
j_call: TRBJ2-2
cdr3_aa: CASSPSDRATGELFF
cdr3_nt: TGTGCCAGCTCACCCTCGGACAGGGCCACCGGGGAGCTGTTTTTT

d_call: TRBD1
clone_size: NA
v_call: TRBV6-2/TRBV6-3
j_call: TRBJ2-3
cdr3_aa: CASSFTGADTQYF
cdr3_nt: TGTGCCAGCAGCTTTACAGGGGCAGATACGCAGTATTTT

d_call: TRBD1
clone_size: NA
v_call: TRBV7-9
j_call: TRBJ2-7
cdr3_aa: CASSFRDRPYEQYF
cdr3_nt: TGTGCCAGCAGCTTCCGGGACAGACCCTACGAGCAGTACTTC

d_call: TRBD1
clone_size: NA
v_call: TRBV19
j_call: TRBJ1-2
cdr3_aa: CASSSTGGLGGYTF
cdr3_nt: TGTGCCAGTAGTTCAACAGGGGGCCTCGGTGGCTACACCTTC

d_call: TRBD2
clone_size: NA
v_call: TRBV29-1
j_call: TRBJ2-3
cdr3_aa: CSASGLAPYTDTQYF
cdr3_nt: TGCAGCGCCTCCGGACTAGCACCCTATACGGATACGCAGTATTTT

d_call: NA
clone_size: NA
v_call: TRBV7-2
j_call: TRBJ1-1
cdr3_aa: CASSLYRTSNTEAFF
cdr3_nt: TGTGCCAGCAGCTTATACCGGACAAGTAACACTGAAGCTTTCTTT

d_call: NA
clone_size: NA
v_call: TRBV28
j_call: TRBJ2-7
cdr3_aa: CASSFGPTGSLGYEQYF
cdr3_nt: TGTGCCAGCAGTTTCGGACCTACAGGGAGTCTGGGATACGAGCAGTACTTC

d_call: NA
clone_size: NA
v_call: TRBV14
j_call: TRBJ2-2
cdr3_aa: CASSRANTGELFF
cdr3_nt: TGTGCCAGCAGTCGCGCGAACACCGGGGAGCTGTTTTTT

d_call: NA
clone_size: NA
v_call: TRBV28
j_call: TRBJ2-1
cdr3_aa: CASSFGDSSYNEQFF
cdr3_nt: TGTGCCAGCAGTTTCGGGGACTCCTCCTACAATGAGCAGTTCTTC

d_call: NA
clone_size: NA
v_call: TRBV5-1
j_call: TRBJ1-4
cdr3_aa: CASSLEGGPNEKLLF
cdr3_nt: TGCGCCAGCAGCTTGGAGGGGGGGCCTAATGAAAAACTGCTTTTT

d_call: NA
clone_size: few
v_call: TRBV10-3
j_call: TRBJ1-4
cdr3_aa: CAISESPEGDEKLFF
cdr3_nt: TGTGCCATCAGTGAGTCTCCAGAAGGAGATGAAAAACTGTTTTTT

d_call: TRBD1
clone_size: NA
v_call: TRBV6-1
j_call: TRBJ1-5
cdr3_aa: CASSERTGNQPQHF
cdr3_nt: TGTGCCAGCAGTGAACGGACAGGGAATCAGCCCCAGCATTTT

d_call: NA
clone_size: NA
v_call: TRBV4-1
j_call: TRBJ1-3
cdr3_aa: CASSQDKRTVNTIYF
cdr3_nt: TGCGCCAGCAGCCAAGATAAACGGACAGTAAACACCATATATTTT

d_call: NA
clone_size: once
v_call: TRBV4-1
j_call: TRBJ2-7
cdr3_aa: CASSQALAWEQYF
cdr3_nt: TGCGCCAGCAGCCAAGCCCTAGCGTGGGAGCAGTACTTC

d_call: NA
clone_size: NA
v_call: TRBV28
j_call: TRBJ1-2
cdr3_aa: CASSLGQNYYGYTF
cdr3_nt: TGTGCCAGCAGTTTAGGGCAGAATTACTATGGCTACACCTTC

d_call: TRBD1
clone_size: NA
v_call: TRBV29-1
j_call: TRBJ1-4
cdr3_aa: CSVVLQGSRKLLF
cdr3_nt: TGCAGCGTTGTATTACAGGGGAGTAGAAAACTGCTTTTT

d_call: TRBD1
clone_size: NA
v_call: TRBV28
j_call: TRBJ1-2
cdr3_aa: CASSLPGGTNYGYTF
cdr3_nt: TGTGCCAGCAGTTTACCAGGGGGAACTAACTATGGCTACACCTTC

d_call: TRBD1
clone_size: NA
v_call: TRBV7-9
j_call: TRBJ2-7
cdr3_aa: CASSSSPLRDRRREQYF
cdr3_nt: TGTGCCAGCAGCTCGTCCCCACTCCGGGACAGACGGCGCGAGCAGTACTTC

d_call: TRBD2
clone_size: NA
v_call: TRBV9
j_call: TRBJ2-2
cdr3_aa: CASSSRASGVTGELFF
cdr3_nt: TGTGCCAGCAGCTCCCGGGCTAGCGGGGTGACCGGGGAGCTGTTTTTT

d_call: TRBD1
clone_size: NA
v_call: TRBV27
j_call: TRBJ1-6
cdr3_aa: CASSYGTGGNSPLHF
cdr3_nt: TGTGCCAGCAGCTATGGGACAGGGGGGAATTCACCCCTCCACTTT

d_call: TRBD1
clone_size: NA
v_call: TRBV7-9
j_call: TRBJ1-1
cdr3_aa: CASSTKDRGNTEAFF
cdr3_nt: TGTGCCAGCAGCACTAAGGACAGGGGGAACACTGAAGCTTTCTTT

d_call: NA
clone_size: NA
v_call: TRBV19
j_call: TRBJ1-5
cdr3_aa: CASSKAGYFNQPQHF
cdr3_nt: TGTGCCAGTAGTAAAGCAGGGTATTTTAATCAGCCCCAGCATTTT

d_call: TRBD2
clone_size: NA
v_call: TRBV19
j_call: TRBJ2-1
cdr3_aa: CASSIVSGLRRNEQFF
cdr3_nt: TGTGCCAGTAGTATAGTCTCGGGACTAAGACGCAATGAGCAGTTCTTC

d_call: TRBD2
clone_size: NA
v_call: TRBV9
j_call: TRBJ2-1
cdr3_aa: CASSEAGGPGNEQFF
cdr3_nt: TGTGCCAGCAGCGAAGCGGGAGGGCCAGGGAATGAGCAGTTCTTC